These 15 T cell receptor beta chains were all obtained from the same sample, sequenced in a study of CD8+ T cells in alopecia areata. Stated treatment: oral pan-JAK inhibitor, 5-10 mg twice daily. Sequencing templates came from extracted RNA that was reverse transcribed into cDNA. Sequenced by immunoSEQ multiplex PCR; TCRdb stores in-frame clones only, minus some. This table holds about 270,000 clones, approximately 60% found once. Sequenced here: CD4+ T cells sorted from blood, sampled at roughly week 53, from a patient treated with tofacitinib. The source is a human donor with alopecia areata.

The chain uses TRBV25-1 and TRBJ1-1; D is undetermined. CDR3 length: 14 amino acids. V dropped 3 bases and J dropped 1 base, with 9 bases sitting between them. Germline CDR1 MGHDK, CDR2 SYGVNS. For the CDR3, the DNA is TGTGCCAGCAGTGATCACCGTCCGAACACTGAAGCTTTCTTT. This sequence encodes CASSDHRPNTEAFF.

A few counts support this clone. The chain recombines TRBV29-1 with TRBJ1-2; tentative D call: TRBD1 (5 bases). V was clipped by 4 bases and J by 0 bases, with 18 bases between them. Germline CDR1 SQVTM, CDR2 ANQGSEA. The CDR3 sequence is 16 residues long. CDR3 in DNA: TGCAGCGTTGCCCGGGACGCTATCGAATCTAACTATGGCTACACCTTC. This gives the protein CSVARDAIESNYGYTF. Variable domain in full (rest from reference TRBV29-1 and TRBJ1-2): SAVISQKPSRDICQRGTSLTIQCQVDSQVTMMFWYRQQPGQSLTLIATANQGSEATYESGFVIDKFPISRPNLTFSTLTVSNMSPEDSSIYLCSVARDAIESNYGYTFGSGTRLTVV.

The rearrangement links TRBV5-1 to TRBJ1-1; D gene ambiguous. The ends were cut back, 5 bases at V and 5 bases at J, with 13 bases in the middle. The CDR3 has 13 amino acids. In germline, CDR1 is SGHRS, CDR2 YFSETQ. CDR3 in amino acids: CASSYGGGTEAFF. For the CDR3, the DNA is TGCGCCAGCAGTTATGGAGGAGGGACTGAAGCTTTCTTT.

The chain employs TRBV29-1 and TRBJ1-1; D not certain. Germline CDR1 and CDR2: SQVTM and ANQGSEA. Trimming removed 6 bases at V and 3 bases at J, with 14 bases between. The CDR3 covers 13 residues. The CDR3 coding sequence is TGCAGCGTCCCCAGTCTCGGCGACACTGAAGCTTTCTTT. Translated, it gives CSVPSLGDTEAFF. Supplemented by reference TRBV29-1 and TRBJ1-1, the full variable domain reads SAVISQKPSRDICQRGTSLTIQCQVDSQVTMMFWYRQQPGQSLTLIATANQGSEATYESGFVIDKFPISRPNLTFSTLTVSNMSPEDSSIYLCSVPSLGDTEAFFGQGTRLTVV.

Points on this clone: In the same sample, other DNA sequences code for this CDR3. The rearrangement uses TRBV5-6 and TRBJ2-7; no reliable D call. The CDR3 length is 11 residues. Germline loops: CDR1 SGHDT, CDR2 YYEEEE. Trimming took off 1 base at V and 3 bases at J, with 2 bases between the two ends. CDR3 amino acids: CASSLNYEQYF. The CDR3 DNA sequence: TGTGCCAGCAGCTTGAACTACGAGCAGTACTTC. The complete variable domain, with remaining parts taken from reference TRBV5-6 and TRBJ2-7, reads DAGVTQSPTHLIKTRGQQVTLRCSPKSGHDTVSWYQQALGQGPQFIFQYYEEEERQRGNFPDRFSGHQFPNYSSELNVNALLLGDSALYLCASSLNYEQYFGPGTRLTVT.

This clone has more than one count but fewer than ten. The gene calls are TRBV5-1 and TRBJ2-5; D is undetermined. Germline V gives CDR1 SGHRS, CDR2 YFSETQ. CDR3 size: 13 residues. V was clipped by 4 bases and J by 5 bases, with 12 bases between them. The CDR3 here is CASSTPGQETQYF. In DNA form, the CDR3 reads TGCGCCAGCAGCACGCCGGGCCAGGAGACCCAGTACTTC. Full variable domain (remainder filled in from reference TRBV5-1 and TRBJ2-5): KAGVTQTPRYLIKTRGQQVTLSCSPISGHRSVSWYQQTPGQGLQFLFEYFSETQRNKGNFPGRFSGRQFSNSRSEMNVSTLELGDSALYLCASSTPGQETQYFGPGTRLLVL.

The CDR3 region is CASGLRGTQYF. CDR3 DNA sequence: TGTGCTAGTGGCCTGAGGGGGACGCAGTATTTT. The rearrangement links TRBV12-5 to TRBJ2-3; D is possibly TRBD1 (6 bases). Germline V gives CDR1 LGHNT, CDR2 FRNRAP. The CDR3 has 11 amino acids. With 6 bases removed from V and 9 bases from J, the gap between germline ends came to 10 bases.

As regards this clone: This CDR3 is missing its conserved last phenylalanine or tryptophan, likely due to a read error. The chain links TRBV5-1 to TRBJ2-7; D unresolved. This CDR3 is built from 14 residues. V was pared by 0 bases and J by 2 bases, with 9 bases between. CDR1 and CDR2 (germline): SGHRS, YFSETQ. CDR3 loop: CASSLDRGPYEQYL. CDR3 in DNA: TGCGCCAGCAGCTTGGATAGAGGACCCTACGAGCAGTACCTC.

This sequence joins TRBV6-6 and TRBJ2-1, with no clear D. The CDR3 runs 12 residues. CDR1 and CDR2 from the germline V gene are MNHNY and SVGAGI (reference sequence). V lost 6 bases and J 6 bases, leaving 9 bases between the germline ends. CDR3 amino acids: CASSRPSNEQFF. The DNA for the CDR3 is TGTGCCAGCAGCCGCCCTAGCAATGAGCAGTTCTTC.

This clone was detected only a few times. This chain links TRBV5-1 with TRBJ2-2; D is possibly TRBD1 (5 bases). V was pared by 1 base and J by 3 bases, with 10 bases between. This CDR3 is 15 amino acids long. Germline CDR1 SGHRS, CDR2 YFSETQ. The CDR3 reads CASSLIRADTGELFF. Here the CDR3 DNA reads TGCGCCAGCAGCTTGATCAGGGCCGACACCGGGGAGCTGTTTTTT.

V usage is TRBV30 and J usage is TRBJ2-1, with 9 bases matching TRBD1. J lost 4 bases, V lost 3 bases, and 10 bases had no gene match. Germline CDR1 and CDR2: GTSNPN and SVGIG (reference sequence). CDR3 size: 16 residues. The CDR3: CAWRSHRGRNYNEQFF. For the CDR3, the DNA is TGTGCCTGGAGGAGTCACAGGGGGCGGAATTACAATGAGCAGTTCTTC.

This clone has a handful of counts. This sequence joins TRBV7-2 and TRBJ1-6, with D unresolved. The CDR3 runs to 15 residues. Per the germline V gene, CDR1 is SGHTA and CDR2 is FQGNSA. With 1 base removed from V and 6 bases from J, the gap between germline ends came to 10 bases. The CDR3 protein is CASSLEAEFNSPLHF. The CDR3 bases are TGTGCCAGCAGCTTAGAGGCGGAATTTAATTCACCCCTCCACTTT.

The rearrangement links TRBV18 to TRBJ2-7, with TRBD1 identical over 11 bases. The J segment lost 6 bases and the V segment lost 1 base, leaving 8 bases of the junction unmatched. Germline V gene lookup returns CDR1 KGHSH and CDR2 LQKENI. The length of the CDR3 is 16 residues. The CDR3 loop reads CASSPLPGQGVSEQYF. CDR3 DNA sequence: TGTGCCAGCTCACCACTCCCGGGACAGGGGGTGAGCGAGCAGTACTTC.

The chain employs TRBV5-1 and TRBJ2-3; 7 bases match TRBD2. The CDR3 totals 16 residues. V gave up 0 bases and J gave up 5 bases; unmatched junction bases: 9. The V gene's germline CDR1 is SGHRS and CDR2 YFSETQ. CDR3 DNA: TGCGCCAGCAGCTTGGTCGCTAGCGGATCCCGAGATACGCAGTATTTT. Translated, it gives CASSLVASGSRDTQYF.

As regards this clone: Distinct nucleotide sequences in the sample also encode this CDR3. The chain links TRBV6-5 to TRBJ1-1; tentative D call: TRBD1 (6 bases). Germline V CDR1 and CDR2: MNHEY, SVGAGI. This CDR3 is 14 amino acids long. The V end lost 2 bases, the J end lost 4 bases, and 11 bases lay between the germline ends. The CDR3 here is CASSYGGAGTEAFF. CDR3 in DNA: TGTGCCAGCAGTTACGGGGGCGCGGGCACTGAAGCTTTCTTT.